This T cell receptor (beta chain) originates from a study of OX40 agonist ivuxolimab in advanced cancers. V shed 0 bases and J shed 2 bases, with 8 bases lying between them. Germline values: CDR1 LNHDA, CDR2 SQIVND (reference sequence). CDR3 length: 16 amino acids. The table came from immunoSEQ multiplex PCR; TCRdb's copy has only in-frame clones and leaves some out. The sample holds some 69,000 clones; roughly 88% are singletons and the top ten take 2.5% to 3%. The chain links TRBV19 to TRBJ2-6; possibly TRBD1 or TRBD2 for D (5 bases each). This clonotype was obtained from an adult with an advanced solid tumor such as melanoma, head and neck, liver or kidney cancer. The sequencing used CD4+ or CD8+ T cells sorted from blood, collected in a trial of the OX40 agonist ivuxolimab. The CDR3 protein is CASSIDSGPGANVLTF. Written as DNA, the CDR3 is TGTGCCAGTAGTATAGACTCGGGGCCTGGGGCCAACGTCCTGACTTTC.